This entry lists 28 T cell receptor beta chains sequenced from one sample in a study of cytomegalovirus exposure and HLA in healthy donors. PCR primers comprised 60 Vbeta and 13 Jbeta primers. Sequencing was performed with immunoSEQ multiplex PCR; in TCRdb, only in-frame clones are kept and a portion is missing. Seen here are about 89,000 clones, roughly 70% observed once, and the top ten hold about 1.8%. The material sequenced was PBMCs. These receptors all stem from a male donor in good health and CMV-seronegative.

This chain links TRBV11-3 with TRBJ2-6, with D possibly matching TRBD1 (5 bases). CDR1 is SGHNT, CDR2 YENEEA, per germline. This CDR3 has 18 residues. Trimming stripped 1 base from V and 0 bases from J, with 13 bases between. CDR3: CASSLGGQTYSGANVLTF. CDR3 nucleotides: TGTGCCAGCAGCTTAGGTGGACAAACCTACTCTGGGGCCAACGTCCTGACTTTC.

J is TRBJ2-7 and V is TRBV30, with TRBD1 as a possible D gene (7 bases). Germline loops: CDR1 GTSNPN, CDR2 SVGIG (reference sequence). The CDR3 extends over 17 amino acids. V lost 3 bases, J lost 5 bases, and 26 bases lay in between. Here the CDR3 reads CAWRAGQRGFEGHEQYF. As DNA, the CDR3 is TGTGCCTGGAGGGCGGGACAGCGAGGCTTCGAGGGGCACGAGCAGTACTTC.

The gene calls are TRBV15 and TRBJ1-1; D may be TRBD1 (5 bases). The CDR3 loop spans 14 amino acids. Germline assignment: CDR1 LNHNV and CDR2 YYDKDF (reference sequence). V was trimmed by 0 bases and J by 6 bases, leaving 11 bases between them. CDR3 DNA sequence: TGTGCCACCAGCAGAGATGGGGGACTCTCTGAAGCTTTCTTT. Its protein is CATSRDGGLSEAFF.

This clone was seen a handful of times. The rearrangement uses TRBV30 and TRBJ1-6; 12 positions agree with TRBD1. The germline V gene has CDR1 GTSNPN and CDR2 SVGIG (reference sequence). The length of the CDR3 is 15 residues. V lost 1 base to trimming and J lost 8 bases; unmatched junction nucleotides: 3. This chain's CDR3 is CAWSAGTGGYSPLHF. The CDR3 DNA follows: TGTGCCTGGAGTGCCGGGACAGGGGGCTATTCACCCCTCCACTTT.

V usage is TRBV6-5 and J usage is TRBJ2-5; D is possibly TRBD1 (6 bases). The CDR3 length is 15 residues. V was cut by 2 bases and J by 2 bases, with 12 bases left in between. The V gene's germline CDR1 is MNHEY and CDR2 SVGAGI. The CDR3 loop reads CASSYNQGWQETQYF. The CDR3 DNA follows: TGTGCCAGCAGTTACAACCAGGGGTGGCAAGAGACCCAGTACTTC.

The chain is built from TRBV6-1 and TRBJ2-4; the D gene is possibly TRBD1 (6 bases). This CDR3 has 15 residues. Looked up from germline, CDR1 is MNHNS and CDR2 is SASEGT. V lost 2 bases and J lost 2, with 10 bases in between. The CDR3 DNA reads TGTGCCAGCAGTGAATCGGACAGCTCCAAAAACATTCAGTACTTC. This encodes CASSESDSSKNIQYF.

V gene TRBV7-3 combines with J gene TRBJ1-2; possible D gene TRBD1, 6 bases. Trimming pared 1 base from V and 7 bases from J, leaving 10 bases between. In germline, CDR1 is SGHTA, CDR2 FQGTGA. This CDR3 has 13 amino acids. CDR3 sequence: CASSLKQGSGYTF. The CDR3 nucleotides are TGTGCCAGCAGCTTAAAACAGGGCTCTGGCTACACCTTC.

V gene TRBV7-9 combines with J gene TRBJ2-3; the D gene is possibly TRBD2 (6 bases). CDR3 length: 14 residues. V was pared by 5 bases and J by 1 base, with 10 bases between. Per germline, CDR1 SEHNR and CDR2 FQNEAQ (reference sequence). The CDR3 is CASSPTSRTDTQYF. The CDR3 nucleotides read TGTGCCAGCAGCCCAACTAGCCGCACAGATACGCAGTATTTT.

V usage is TRBV14 and J usage is TRBJ2-3; 9 bases fit TRBD1. V dropped 5 bases and J dropped 4; count of bases not matched to a gene: 7. This CDR3 is 15 amino acids long. Germline CDR1 is SGHDN and CDR2 is FVKESK. This chain's CDR3 is CASSEGTGMPDTQYF. For the CDR3, the DNA is TGTGCCAGCAGCGAAGGGACAGGGATGCCAGATACGCAGTATTTT.

The chain uses TRBV19 and TRBJ1-1; weak D call: TRBD1 (5 bases). Germline-derived CDR1 and CDR2 are LNHDA and SQIVND (reference sequence). This CDR3 spans 12 amino acids. V was trimmed by 6 bases and J by 4 bases, leaving 9 bases between them. The CDR3 bases are TGTGCCAGTAGCCCAGGGTCCACTGAAGCTTTCTTT. It specifies CASSPGSTEAFF. Using reference TRBV19 and TRBJ1-1 for the parts outside the CDR3, the full variable domain is DGGITQSPKYLFRKEGQNVTLSCEQNLNHDAMYWYRQDPGQGLRLIYYSQIVNDFQKGDIAEGYSVSREKKESFPLTVTSAQKNPTAFYLCASSPGSTEAFFGQGTRLTVV.

The chain recombines TRBV25-1 with TRBJ2-4; D is possibly TRBD2 (5 bases). Germline V gene sequence: CDR1 MGHDK, CDR2 SYGVNS. The V gene lost 2 bases and the J gene lost 0 bases, with 8 bases spanning the gap. The CDR3 is 15 amino acids. The CDR3 DNA sequence: TGTGCCAGCAGTGAAGGAGGCCTAGCCAAAAACATTCAGTACTTC. This encodes CASSEGGLAKNIQYF.

The V call is TRBV28, the J call TRBJ1-2; D is uncertain. Trimming took off 6 bases at V and 7 bases at J, with 15 bases between the two ends. The CDR3 is 13 amino acids. Germline V gene sequence: CDR1 MDHEN, CDR2 SYDVKM. CDR3 amino acids: CASRTTAVIGYTF. DNA for the CDR3: TGTGCCAGCAGAACAACAGCCGTCATTGGCTACACCTTC.

The V call is TRBV28, the J call TRBJ1-5; the D gene is possibly TRBD1 (6 bases). This CDR3 region has 12 residues. Trimming removed 11 bases from V and 3 bases from J, with 11 bases in between. Germline assignment: CDR1 MDHEN and CDR2 SYDVKM. The CDR3 nucleotides are TGTGCCCGACAGGTACTCAATCAGCCCCAGCATTTT. This translates into CARQVLNQPQHF.

The chain employs TRBV30 and TRBJ1-1; 10 bases map to TRBD1. Germline CDR1 and CDR2: GTSNPN and SVGIG (reference sequence). There are 15 residues in the CDR3. V lost 3 bases to trimming and J lost 7 bases; unmatched junction nucleotides: 11. The CDR3 nucleotides are TGTGCCTGGAGCCCCGGGACAGGGGACGTGGGTGAAGCTTTCTTT. Translating it yields CAWSPGTGDVGEAFF.

This clone was seen a few times. The chain links TRBV2 to TRBJ2-7; TRBD2 might be the D (6 bases). Germline V gives CDR1 SNHLY, CDR2 FYNNEI. The CDR3 length is 15 residues. V lost 1 base and J 6 bases, leaving 16 bases between the germline ends. The CDR3 DNA follows: TGTGCCAGCAGTGAAGGGGGTTTGGGAGGTGGCGAGCAGTACTTC. Encoded protein: CASSEGGLGGGEQYF.

Here the CDR3 reads CASSAGGDTQYF. The CDR3 region has the DNA TGTGCCAGCAGCGCCGGTGGAGATACGCAGTATTTT. J is TRBJ2-3 and V is TRBV13; D is unresolved. Germline V gives CDR1 PRHDT, CDR2 FYEKMQ (reference sequence). The CDR3 runs to 12 residues. Between the trimmed V and J ends, which lost 5 bases and 5 bases, there was a span of 8 bases.

This chain connects TRBV15 to TRBJ1-5; D is perhaps TRBD1 (6 bases). Germline CDR1 LNHNV, CDR2 YYDKDF (reference sequence). This CDR3 has 16 residues. V dropped 4 bases and J dropped 1 base, with 14 bases sitting between them. In nucleotides, the CDR3 is TGTGCCACCAGCACGAACAGGGTGGAGAGCAATCAGCCCCAGCATTTT. Amino acid sequence: CATSTNRVESNQPQHF.

This chain joins TRBV7-9 and TRBJ1-2; D not resolved. V was shortened by 1 base and J by 8 bases, with 11 bases between the two germline ends. The CDR3 length is 13 residues. Germline V gene lookup returns CDR1 SEHNR and CDR2 FQNEAQ (reference sequence). DNA for the CDR3: TGTGCCAGCAGCTTAGGGACCTCGGGGGGCTACACCTTC. Amino acids: CASSLGTSGGYTF.

The chain couples TRBV14 to TRBJ2-1; 9 nucleotides align to TRBD2. Germline V gives CDR1 SGHDN, CDR2 FVKESK. This CDR3 contains 16 residues. V was pared by 7 bases and J by 6 bases, with 13 bases of the junction left unmatched. CDR3 coding DNA: TGTGCCAGCACTCGTTTGGGGTCTAGCGGGATCAATGAGCAGTTCTTC. It yields the protein CASTRLGSSGINEQFF.

The chain uses TRBV5-4 and TRBJ2-5, with 11 positions matching TRBD2. Germline lookup yields CDR1 SGHNT and CDR2 YYREEE (reference sequence). The CDR3 is 15 residues long. Germline trimming cut 6 bases from V and 2 bases from J; bases unmatched to any gene: 6. The CDR3 nucleotides read TGTGCCAGCAACAAAATAGCGGGGGGGCAAGAGACCCAGTACTTC. The encoded protein is CASNKIAGGQETQYF.

A note on this clone: The sample holds other DNA sequences that translate to the same CDR3. The chain couples TRBV2 to TRBJ2-5; no clear D. The J call is uncertain, as TRBJ2-7 better fits the DNA end. The CDR3 runs 10 residues. Germline CDR1 reads SNHLY; CDR2 reads FYNNEI. The CDR3 DNA is TGTGCCAGCAGTGACTACGAGCAGTACTTC. Translated: CASSDYEQYF.

The chain has TRBV7-9 and TRBJ2-7, with D unclear. The V end was cut by 4 bases, the J end by 0 bases, with 10 bases between. The CDR3 extends over 14 amino acids. Germline assignment: CDR1 SEHNR and CDR2 FQNEAQ (reference sequence). The chain's CDR3 is CASSSGGLSYEQYF. In DNA, the CDR3 is TGTGCCAGCAGCTCTGGCGGTCTCTCCTACGAGCAGTACTTC.

The chain carries TRBV5-4 and TRBJ2-6, with D possibly being TRBD1 (5 bases). The germline gives CDR1 SGHNT, CDR2 YYREEE (reference sequence). Trimming stripped 0 bases from V and 2 bases from J, with 6 bases between. The length of the CDR3 is 15 residues. The CDR3 region is CASSLDRTGANVLTF. The CDR3 nucleotides read TGTGCCAGCAGCTTGGACAGGACTGGGGCCAACGTCCTGACTTTC.

The genes are TRBV28 and TRBJ1-2; 9 bases match TRBD1. Trimming cost V 8 bases and J 2 bases; bases outside gene matches: 9. The CDR3 has 15 residues. CDR1 is MDHEN, CDR2 SYDVKM, per germline. The CDR3 region is CASLYPGTGNYGYTF. The CDR3 DNA reads as TGTGCCAGCTTGTACCCCGGGACAGGGAACTATGGCTACACCTTC.

This clone was picked up one time. The rearrangement links TRBV5-1 to TRBJ2-2, with 8 bases aligning to TRBD1. Looked up from germline, CDR1 is SGHRS and CDR2 is YFSETQ. V lost 4 bases, J lost 9 bases, and 14 bases stayed unmatched. This CDR3 spans 16 amino acids. The CDR3 DNA sequence: TGCGCCAGCAGCCCTAGACAGGGGATTTGTATCCGGGAGCTGTTTTTT. Protein sequence: CASSPRQGICIRELFF.

Remarks on this clone: A read error may account for a junction end that differs from germline. This chain uses TRBV5-1 with TRBJ2-1; TRBD2 matches 8 bases. Germline V gene lookup returns CDR1 SGHRS and CDR2 YFSETQ. The CDR3 contains 15 residues. CDR3 sequence reads: CASSFRGGSRNEQLF. CDR3 coding DNA: TGCGCCAGCAGCTTCCGGGGGGGGAGCCGGAATGAGCAGCTCTTC.

The V and J genes are TRBV15 and TRBJ2-7; D remains unclear. The CDR3 is made up of 16 amino acids. V dropped 0 bases and J dropped 4 bases, with 16 bases sitting between them. The germline CDR1 and CDR2 sequences are LNHNV and YYDKDF (reference sequence). The CDR3 is CATSRDLGSNSYEQYF. The DNA for the CDR3 is TGTGCCACCAGCAGAGATTTGGGCAGTAATTCGTACGAGCAGTACTTC.

The J gene is TRBJ1-2, the V gene TRBV2; the match to TRBD1 covers 7 bases. This CDR3 contains 11 residues. Germline V CDR1 and CDR2: SNHLY, FYNNEI. Germline trimming cut 8 bases from V and 8 bases from J; bases unmatched to any gene: 5. CDR3 nucleotide sequence: TGTGCCAGCCGACAGGGTCGGGGCTACACCTTC. It translates to CASRQGRGYTF.